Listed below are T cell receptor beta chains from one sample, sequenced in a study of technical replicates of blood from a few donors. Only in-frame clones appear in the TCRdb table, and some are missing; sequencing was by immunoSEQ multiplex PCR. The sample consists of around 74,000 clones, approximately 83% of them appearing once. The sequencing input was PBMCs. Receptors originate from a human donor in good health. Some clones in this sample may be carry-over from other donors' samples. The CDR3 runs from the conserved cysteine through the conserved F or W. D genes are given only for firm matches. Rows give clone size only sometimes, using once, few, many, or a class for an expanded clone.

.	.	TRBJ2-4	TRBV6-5	TGTGCCAGCAGGGGAGGCATAGCCAAAAACATTCAGTACTTC	CASRGGIAKNIQYF
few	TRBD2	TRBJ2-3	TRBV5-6	TGTGCCAGCAGCTTGAGTGGGAGGGAGCGCACAGATACGCAGTATTTT	CASSLSGRERTDTQYF
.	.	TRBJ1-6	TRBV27	TGTGCCAGCAGTTCACGTCAGGGGAGCTCCTATAATTCACCCCTCCACTTT	CASSSRQGSSYNSPLHF
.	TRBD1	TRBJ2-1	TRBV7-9	TGTGCCAGCTGCCGGGACAGGGTGAGAGATGGGCAGTTCTTC	CASCRDRVRDGQFF
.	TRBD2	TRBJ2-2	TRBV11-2	TGTGCCAGCAGCTTTAGCGGGAGGGCCCAATCGAACACCGGGGAGCTGTTTTTT	CASSFSGRAQSNTGELFF
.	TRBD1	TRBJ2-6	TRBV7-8	TGTGCCAGCAAAGAGGGACAGGGGGCACATGGGGCCGACGTCCTGACTTTC	CASKEGQGAHGADVLTF
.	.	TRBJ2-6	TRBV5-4	TGTGCCAGCAGCTCGGGTGTTTCCTCTGGGGCCAACGTCCTGACTTTC	CASSSGVSSGANVLTF
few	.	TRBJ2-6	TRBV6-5	TGTGCCAGCAGTGGCGGGTTCTCTGGGGCCAACGTCCTGACTTTC	CASSGGFSGANVLTF
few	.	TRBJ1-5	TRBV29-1	TGCAGCGTTTCCGGGACTGAGAATCAGCCCCAGCATTTT	CSVSGTENQPQHF
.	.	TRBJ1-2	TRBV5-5	TGTGCCAGCAGCTTGGCGCAACAGCAAAGGAACCTCTATAGTGGCTACACCTTC	CASSLAQQQRNLYSGYTF
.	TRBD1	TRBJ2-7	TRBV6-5	TGTGCCAGCAGTTACGGACAGGGGGCCTACGAGCAGTACTTC	CASSYGQGAYEQYF
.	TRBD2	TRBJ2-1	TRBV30	TGTGCCTGGAGTCCCTTCGGGACTAGTTGGGGCGATGAGCAGTTCTTC	CAWSPFGTSWGDEQFF
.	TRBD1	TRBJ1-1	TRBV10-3	TGTGCCATCAGCCGACAGGGGGCAACTGAAGCTTTCTTT	CAISRQGATEAFF
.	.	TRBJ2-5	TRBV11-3	TGTGCCAGCAGCCCTGACTCAGGGCAAGAGACCCAGTACTTC	CASSPDSGQETQYF
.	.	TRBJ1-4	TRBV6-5	TGTGCCAGCAGACGGGACATATCAACTAATGAAAAACTGTTTTTT	CASRRDISTNEKLFF